This T cell receptor (beta chain) came from a study of shared clonotypes between healthy human individuals. Assay used: immunoSEQ multiplex PCR; TCRdb lists only in-frame clones, some missing. This sample has some 2,100,000 clones, with approximately 96% found just once. From germline, CDR1 is SGHTA and CDR2 FQGNSA. V was shortened by 4 bases and J by 6 bases, with 9 bases between the two germline ends. The length of the CDR3 is 13 residues. V gene TRBV7-2 combines with J gene TRBJ2-2, with D unclear. Sequencing was performed on naive CD4+ T cells sorted from blood. Subset defined: CD45RA+ positively selected. The sequence came from a man aged 18 to 30 in good health. DNA of the CDR3: TGTGCCAGCAGCTCCAGGATAGCCGGGGAGCTGTTTTTT. Protein: CASSSRIAGELFF.